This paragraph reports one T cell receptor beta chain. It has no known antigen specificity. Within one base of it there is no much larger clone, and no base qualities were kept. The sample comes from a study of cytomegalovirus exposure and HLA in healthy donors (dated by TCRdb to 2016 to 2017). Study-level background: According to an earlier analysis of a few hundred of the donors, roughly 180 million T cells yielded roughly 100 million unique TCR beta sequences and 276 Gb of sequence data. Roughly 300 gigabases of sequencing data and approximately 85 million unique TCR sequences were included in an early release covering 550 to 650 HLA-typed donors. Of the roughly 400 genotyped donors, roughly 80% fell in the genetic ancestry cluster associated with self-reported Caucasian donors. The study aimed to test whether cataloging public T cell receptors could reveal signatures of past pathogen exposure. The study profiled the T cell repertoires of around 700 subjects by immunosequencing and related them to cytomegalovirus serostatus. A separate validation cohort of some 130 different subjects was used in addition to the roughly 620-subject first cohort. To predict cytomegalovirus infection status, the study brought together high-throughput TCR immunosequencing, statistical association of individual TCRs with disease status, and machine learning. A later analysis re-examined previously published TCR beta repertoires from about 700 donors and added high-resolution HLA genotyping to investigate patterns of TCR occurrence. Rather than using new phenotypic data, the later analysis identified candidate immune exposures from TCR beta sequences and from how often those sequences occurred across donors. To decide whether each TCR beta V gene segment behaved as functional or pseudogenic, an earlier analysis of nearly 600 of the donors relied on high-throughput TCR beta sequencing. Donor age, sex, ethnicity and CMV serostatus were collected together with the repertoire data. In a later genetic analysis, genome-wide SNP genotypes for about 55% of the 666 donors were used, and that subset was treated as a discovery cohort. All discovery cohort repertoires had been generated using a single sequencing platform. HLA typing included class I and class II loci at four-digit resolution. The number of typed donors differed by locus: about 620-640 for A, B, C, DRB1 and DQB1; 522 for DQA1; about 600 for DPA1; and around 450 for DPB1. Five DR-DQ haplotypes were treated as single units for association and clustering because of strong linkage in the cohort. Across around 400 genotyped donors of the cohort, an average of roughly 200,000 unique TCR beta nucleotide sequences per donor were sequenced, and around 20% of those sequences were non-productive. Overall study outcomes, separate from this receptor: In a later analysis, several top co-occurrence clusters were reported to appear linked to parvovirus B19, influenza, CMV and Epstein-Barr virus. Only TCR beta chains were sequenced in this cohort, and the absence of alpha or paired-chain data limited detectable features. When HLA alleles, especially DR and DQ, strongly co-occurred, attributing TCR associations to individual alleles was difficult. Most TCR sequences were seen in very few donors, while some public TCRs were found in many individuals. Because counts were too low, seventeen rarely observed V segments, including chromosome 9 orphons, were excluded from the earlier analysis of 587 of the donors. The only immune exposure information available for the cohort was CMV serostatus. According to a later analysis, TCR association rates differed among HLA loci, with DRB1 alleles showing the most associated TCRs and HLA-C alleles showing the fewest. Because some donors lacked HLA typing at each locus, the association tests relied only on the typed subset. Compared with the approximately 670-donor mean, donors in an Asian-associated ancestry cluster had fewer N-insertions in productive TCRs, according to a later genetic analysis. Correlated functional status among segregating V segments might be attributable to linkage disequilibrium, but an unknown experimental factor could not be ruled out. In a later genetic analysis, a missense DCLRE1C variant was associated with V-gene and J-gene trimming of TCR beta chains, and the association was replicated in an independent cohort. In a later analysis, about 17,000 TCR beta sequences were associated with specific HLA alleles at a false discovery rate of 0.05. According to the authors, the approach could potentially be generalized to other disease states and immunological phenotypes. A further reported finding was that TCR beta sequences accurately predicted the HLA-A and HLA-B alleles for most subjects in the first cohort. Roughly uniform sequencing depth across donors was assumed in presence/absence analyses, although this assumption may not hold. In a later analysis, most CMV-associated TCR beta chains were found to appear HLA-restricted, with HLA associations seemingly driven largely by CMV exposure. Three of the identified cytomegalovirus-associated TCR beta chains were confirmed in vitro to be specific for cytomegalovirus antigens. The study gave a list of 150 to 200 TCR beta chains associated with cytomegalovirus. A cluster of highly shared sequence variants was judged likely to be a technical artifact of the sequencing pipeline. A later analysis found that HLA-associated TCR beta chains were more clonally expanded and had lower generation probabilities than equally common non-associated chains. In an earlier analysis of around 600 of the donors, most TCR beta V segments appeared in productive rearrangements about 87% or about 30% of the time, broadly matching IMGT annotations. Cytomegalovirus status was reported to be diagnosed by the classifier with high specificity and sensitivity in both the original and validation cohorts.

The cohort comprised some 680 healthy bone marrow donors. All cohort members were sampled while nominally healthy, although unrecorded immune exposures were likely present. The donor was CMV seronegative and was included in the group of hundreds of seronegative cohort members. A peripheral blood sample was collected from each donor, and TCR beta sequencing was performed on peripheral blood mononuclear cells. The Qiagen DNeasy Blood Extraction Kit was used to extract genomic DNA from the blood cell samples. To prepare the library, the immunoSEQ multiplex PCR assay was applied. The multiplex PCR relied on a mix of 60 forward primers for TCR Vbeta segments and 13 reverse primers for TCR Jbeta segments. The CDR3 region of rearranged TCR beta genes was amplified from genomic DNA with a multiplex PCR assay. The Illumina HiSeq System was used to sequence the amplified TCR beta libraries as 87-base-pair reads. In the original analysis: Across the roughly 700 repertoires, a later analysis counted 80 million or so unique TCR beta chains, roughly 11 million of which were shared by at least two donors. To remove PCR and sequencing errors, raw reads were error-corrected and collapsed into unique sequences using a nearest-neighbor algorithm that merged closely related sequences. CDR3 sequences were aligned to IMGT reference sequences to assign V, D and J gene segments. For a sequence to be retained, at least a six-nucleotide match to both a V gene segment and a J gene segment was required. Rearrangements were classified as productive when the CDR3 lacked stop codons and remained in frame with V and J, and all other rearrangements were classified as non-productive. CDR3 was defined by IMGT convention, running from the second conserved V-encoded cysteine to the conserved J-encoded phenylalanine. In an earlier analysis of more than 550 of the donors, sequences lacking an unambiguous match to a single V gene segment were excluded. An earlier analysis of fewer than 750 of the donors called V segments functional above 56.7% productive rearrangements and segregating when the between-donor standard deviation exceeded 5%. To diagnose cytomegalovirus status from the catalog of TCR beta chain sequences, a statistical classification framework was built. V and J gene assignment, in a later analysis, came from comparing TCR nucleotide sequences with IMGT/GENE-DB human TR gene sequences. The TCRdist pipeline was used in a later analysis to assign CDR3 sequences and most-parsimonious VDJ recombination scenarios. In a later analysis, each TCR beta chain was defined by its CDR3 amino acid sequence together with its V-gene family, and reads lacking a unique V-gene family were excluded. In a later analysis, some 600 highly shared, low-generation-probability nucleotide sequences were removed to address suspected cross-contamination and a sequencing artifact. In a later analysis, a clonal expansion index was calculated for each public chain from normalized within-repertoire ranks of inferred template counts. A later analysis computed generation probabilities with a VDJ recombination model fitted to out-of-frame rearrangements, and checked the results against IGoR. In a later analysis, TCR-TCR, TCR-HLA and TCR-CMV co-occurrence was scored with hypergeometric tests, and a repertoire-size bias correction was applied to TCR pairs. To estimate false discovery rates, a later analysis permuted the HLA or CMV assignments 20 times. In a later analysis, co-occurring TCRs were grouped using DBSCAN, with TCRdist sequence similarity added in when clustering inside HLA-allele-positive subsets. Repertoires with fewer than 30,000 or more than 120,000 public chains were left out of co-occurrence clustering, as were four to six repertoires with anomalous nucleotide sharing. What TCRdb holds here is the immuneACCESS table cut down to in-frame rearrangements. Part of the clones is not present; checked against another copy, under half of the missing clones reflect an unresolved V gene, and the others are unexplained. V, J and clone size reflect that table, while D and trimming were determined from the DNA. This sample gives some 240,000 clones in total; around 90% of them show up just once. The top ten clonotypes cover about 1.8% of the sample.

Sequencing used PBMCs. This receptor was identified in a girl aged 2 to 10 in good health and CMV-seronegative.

The CDR3 protein is CASSLVEVGELFF. The bases read TGTGCCAGCAGCCTAGTGGAGGTCGGGGAGCTGTTTTTT. In this chain, TRBV5-8 is recombined with TRBJ2-2; TRBD2 could be the D gene, as 5 bases match. V and J are truncated by 4 bases and 7 bases respectively, leaving an intervening sequence of 11 bases. Looking up the germline V gene yields CDR1 SGHTS and CDR2 YDEGEE. The CDR3 covers 13 residues, taking in both the cysteine and the phenylalanine. The CDR3 DNA has 39 bases and is translated from base 1.